Below, 3 T cell receptor beta chains from the same sample are listed, as sequenced in a study of blood T cell repertoires in COVID-19. TCRdb's table, derived via immunoSEQ multiplex PCR, lists solely in-frame clones and lacks some. The data contain 200,000 to 250,000 clones, about 90% of them singletons. Sequenced input: peripheral blood. The receptor source for this set is a man aged 30 to 45 with acute or convalescent COVID-19.

The rearrangement joins TRBV5-4 to TRBJ2-5, with 7 bases matching TRBD1. The ends lost 4 bases at V and 1 base at J; junction bases unmatched: 4. Looked up from germline, CDR1 is SGHNT and CDR2 is YYREEE (reference sequence). This CDR3 region has 14 residues. The CDR3 DNA is TGTGCCAGCAGCACGGGACAGTTCCAAGAGACCCAGTACTTC. Translated, it gives CASSTGQFQETQYF.

The gene calls are TRBV24-1 and TRBJ2-1; TRBD1 aligns across 9 bases. The V and J ends lost 3 bases and 10 bases, in that order; junction bases with no gene match: 9. The CDR3 is 15 amino acids. CDR1 and CDR2 from the germline V gene are KGHDR and SFDVKD. Written as DNA, the CDR3 is TGTGCCACCAGTGATGGGACAGGGATTGTTGGGGAGCAGTTCTTC. This codes for CATSDGTGIVGEQFF.

The V call is TRBV7-8, the J call TRBJ1-3; no clear D. V shed 5 bases and J shed 6 bases, with 11 bases lying between them. The CDR3 spans 13 residues. Germline V gene data show CDR1 as SGHVS and CDR2 as FQNEAQ. The CDR3 region is CASSTGLLNTIYF. CDR3 sequence (DNA): TGTGCCAGCAGCACCGGACTGCTAAACACCATATATTTT.